This record looks at one T cell receptor beta chain sequence and its context. This specimen belongs to a study of cytomegalovirus exposure and HLA in healthy donors. This PCR relied on a set of 60 Vbeta primers and 13 Jbeta primers. Using immunoSEQ multiplex PCR, the repertoire was profiled, and TCRdb retains in-frame clones only, with some absent. The profile shows about 140,000 clones, approximately 77% of them singletons. The sample was PBMCs. This clonotype originated in a middle-aged woman in good health and CMV-seronegative.

The CDR3 here is CASSYSSGGFSTDTQYF. The CDR3 DNA reads TGTGCCAGCAGTTACTCTTCCGGGGGGTTTAGCACAGATACGCAGTATTTT. The chain couples TRBV28 to TRBJ2-3; 7 positions match TRBD2. CDR3 length equals 17 residues. Trimming cost V 4 bases and J 0 bases; bases outside gene matches: 10. The germline CDR1 and CDR2 sequences are MDHEN and SYDVKM.